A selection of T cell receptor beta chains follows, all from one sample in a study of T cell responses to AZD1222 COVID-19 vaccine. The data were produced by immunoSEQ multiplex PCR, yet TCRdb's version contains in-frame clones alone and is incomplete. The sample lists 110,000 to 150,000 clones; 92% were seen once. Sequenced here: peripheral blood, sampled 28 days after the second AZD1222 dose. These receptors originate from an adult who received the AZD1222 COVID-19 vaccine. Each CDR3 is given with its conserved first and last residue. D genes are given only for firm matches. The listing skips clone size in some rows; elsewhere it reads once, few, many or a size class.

DNA: TGTGCCAGCGGACTACAGGGGAGCTCTGGGGCCAACGTCCTGACTTTC; CDR3: CASGLQGSSGANVLTF; V: TRBV7-2; size: .; D: .; J: TRBJ2-6
DNA: TGCGCCAGCAGCTTGGGGGGGTCTAGCGGAGGGCCCTACAATGAGCAGTTCTTC; CDR3: CASSLGGSSGGPYNEQFF; V: TRBV5-1; size: .; D: TRBD2; J: TRBJ2-1
DNA: TGCAGTGCCGAAGAGCAGTACTTC; CDR3: CSAEEQYF; V: TRBV20-1; size: once; D: .; J: TRBJ2-7
DNA: TGTGCCAGCAGCTTAGGAGGGGGCAGGCGGAGAACTGAAGCTTTCTTT; CDR3: CASSLGGGRRRTEAFF; V: TRBV7-2; size: .; D: TRBD1; J: TRBJ1-1
DNA: TGCGCCAGCAGCCAAGCGAGGCGGGAGCACGCCCCAGATACGCAGTATTTT; CDR3: CASSQARREHAPDTQYF; V: TRBV4-3; size: .; D: TRBD2; J: TRBJ2-3
DNA: TGCAGCGTTCTCAGTCCGACATCGCAAGAGACCCAGTACTTC; CDR3: CSVLSPTSQETQYF; V: TRBV29-1; size: .; D: .; J: TRBJ2-5
DNA: TGCAGCGTAGGGGGACTAGGTAGCGAGCAGTACTTC; CDR3: CSVGGLGSEQYF; V: TRBV29-1; size: .; D: TRBD2; J: TRBJ2-7
DNA: TGTGCCAGCAGTGCAGAAGAGACCCAGTACTTC; CDR3: CASSAEETQYF; V: TRBV2; size: .; D: .; J: TRBJ2-5
DNA: TGTGCCAGCACTCTGGGGACTAACACAGATACGCAGTATTTT; CDR3: CASTLGTNTDTQYF; V: TRBV6-6; size: .; D: TRBD2; J: TRBJ2-3
DNA: TGTGCCAGCAGCCTAGACAGGCCTCAGCCCCAGCATTTT; CDR3: CASSLDRPQPQHF; V: TRBV7-8; size: .; D: .; J: TRBJ1-5
DNA: TGTGCCAGCAGCTTGGTAGGGGACGGATCCTACGAGCAGTACTTC; CDR3: CASSLVGDGSYEQYF; V: TRBV5-6; size: .; D: .; J: TRBJ2-7
DNA: TGTGCCAGCAGTTACTCGAGCGGGGAGCAGTACTTC; CDR3: CASSYSSGEQYF; V: TRBV6-6; size: .; D: .; J: TRBJ2-7
DNA: TGTGCCAGCAGTCCCCATTCCGGCACCCATGGCTACACCTTC; CDR3: CASSPHSGTHGYTF; V: TRBV27; size: .; D: .; J: TRBJ1-2
DNA: TGTGCCACCAACGGACGGGGGACAGATACGCAGTATTTT; CDR3: CATNGRGTDTQYF; V: TRBV24-1; size: once; D: .; J: TRBJ2-3
DNA: TGTGCCAGCCTAAGGACGGATCCGGAGACCCAGTACTTC; CDR3: CASLRTDPETQYF; V: TRBV6-5; size: .; D: .; J: TRBJ2-5
DNA: TGCAGCGCCACCACGGACACTGAAGCTTTCTTT; CDR3: CSATTDTEAFF; V: TRBV29-1; size: .; D: .; J: TRBJ1-1
DNA: TGTGCCAGCAGTTTATGGGGGGATGGCAATCAGCCCCAGCATTTT; CDR3: CASSLWGDGNQPQHF; V: TRBV28; size: few; D: .; J: TRBJ1-5
DNA: TGTGCCAGTAGCCGACAGGGGACCATTAACAATGAGCAGTTCTTC; CDR3: CASSRQGTINNEQFF; V: TRBV19; size: once; D: TRBD1; J: TRBJ2-1